The 6 T cell receptor beta chains given below trace back to one sample, sequenced in a study of shared clonotypes between healthy human individuals. Method: immunoSEQ multiplex PCR; TCRdb's copy keeps in-frame clones and lacks some. This sample carries some 1,900,000 clones, roughly 95% of them seen once, and the ten largest clones take 0.9% to 1.5%. In the naive CD8 group, cells lacked CD45RO and were positively selected for CCR7, so terminally differentiated effector memory CD45RA+ cells were left out. Input material: naive CD8+ T cells sorted from blood. These receptors were obtained from a man aged 18 to 29 in good health.

The table lists this clone with a count of one. This chain connects TRBV4-1 to TRBJ1-4, with TRBD1 matching over 7 bases. The CDR3 spans 16 residues. The germline V gene has CDR1 MGHRA and CDR2 YSYEKL. With V trimmed by 4 bases and J by 8 bases, 13 bases remained unmatched. CDR3 DNA sequence: TGCGCCAGCAGCCCCCCTAAGGGAGGGGGCGAGGAAAAACTGTTTTTT. Encoded protein: CASSPPKGGGEEKLFF.

This clone was detected only once. This chain connects TRBV4-1 to TRBJ2-1, with 8 bases that match TRBD1. The CDR3 contains 17 residues. V shed 3 bases and J 0 bases; nucleotides not matched to a gene: 7. CDR1 MGHRA and CDR2 YSYEKL come from the germline V gene. This chain's CDR3 is CASSHVRGQSSYNEQFF. CDR3 nucleotide sequence: TGCGCCAGCAGCCACGTCAGGGGGCAAAGCTCCTACAATGAGCAGTTCTTC.

The rearrangement links TRBV20-1 to TRBJ2-1; 7 bases are shared with TRBD2. This CDR3 has 9 amino acids. Per the germline V gene, CDR1 is DFQATT and CDR2 is SNEGSKA (reference sequence). V dropped 6 bases and J dropped 12; count of bases not matched to a gene: 2. The chain's CDR3 is CSAPGGQFF. The CDR3 DNA follows: TGCAGTGCCCCGGGGGGGCAGTTCTTC.

The chain is built from TRBV7-6 and TRBJ1-6; 8 bases align to TRBD1. Trimming cost V 5 bases and J 8 bases; bases outside gene matches: 14. From germline, CDR1 is SGHVS and CDR2 FNYEAQ. This CDR3 is built from 17 residues. The CDR3 protein is CASSPLGQGIMDSPLHF. The CDR3 nucleotides are TGTGCCAGCAGCCCCCTAGGACAGGGTATTATGGATTCACCCCTCCACTTT.

V gene TRBV6-4 combines with J gene TRBJ2-5; D might be TRBD1 or TRBD2, each matching 5 bases. The CDR3 has 10 residues. V was pared by 6 bases and J by 9 bases, with 8 bases between. The germline CDR1 and CDR2 sequences are MRHNA and SNTAGT. This chain's CDR3 is CASRGVPQYF. The CDR3 coding sequence is TGTGCCAGCAGGGGGGTCCCCCAGTACTTC.

This clone was recorded a few times. V gene TRBV28 combines with J gene TRBJ1-5; D is unresolved. The CDR3 runs 14 residues. V gave up 5 bases and J gave up 3 bases, with 11 bases separating them. CDR1 MDHEN and CDR2 SYDVKM come from the germline V gene. The CDR3, as DNA: TGTGCCAGCAGTCGGTTCACATCCAATCAGCCCCAGCATTTT. The encoded protein is CASSRFTSNQPQHF. Variable domain in full (rest from reference TRBV28 and TRBJ1-5): DVKVTQSSRYLVKRTGEKVFLECVQDMDHENMFWYRQDPGLGLRLIYFSYDVKMKEKGDIPEGYSVSREKKERFSLILESASTNQTSMYLCASSRFTSNQPQHFGDGTRLSIL.